A selection of T cell receptor beta chains follows, all from one sample in a study of T-cell reconstitution after alpha-beta-depleted transplantation in children. Using its own MiXCR run on the PCR reads, TCRdb lists one record per CDR3 protein. The table records about 7,200 distinct CDR3 sequences, approximately 5.1% of them present only once. This sample comprised PBMCs, mostly from graft donor cells, obtained 180 days after TCRalphabeta/CD19-depleted stem cell transplant. These receptors were obtained from a child younger than two who had a stem cell transplant for acute myeloid leukemia, so the T cells may come from the graft donor. The CDR3 runs from the conserved cysteine through the conserved F or W. Size is stated for part of the rows, as once, few or many counts, or as a class when the clone is expanded.

V: TRBV29-1
size: medium-sized
length: 15
J: TRBJ2-2
CDR3: CSVPTGTGNTGELFF

V: TRBV6-2/TRBV6-3
size: many
length: 14
J: TRBJ2-1
CDR3: CASSYLGGLNEQFF

V: TRBV6-2/TRBV6-3
size: many
length: 13
J: TRBJ2-1
CDR3: CASSTSGNNEQFF

V: TRBV6-2/TRBV6-3
size: once
length: 13
J: TRBJ2-7
CDR3: CASREPTAYEQYF

V: TRBV20-1
size: medium-sized
length: 16
J: TRBJ2-7
CDR3: CSASPPGGRAKSEQYF

V: TRBV10-3
size: medium-sized
length: 13
J: TRBJ1-1
CDR3: CAITSAGGTEAFF

V: TRBV20-1
size: medium-sized
length: 14
J: TRBJ2-3
CDR3: CSARDQGQTDTQYF

V: TRBV5-5
size: few
length: 14
J: TRBJ1-2
CDR3: CAMSSGPKTYGYTF

V: TRBV14
size: many
length: 15
J: TRBJ1-4
CDR3: CASSLLGGWKEKLFF

V: TRBV29-1
size: many
length: 15
J: TRBJ1-1
CDR3: CSVEGPTGKITEAFF

V: TRBV7-3
size: many
length: 18
J: TRBJ2-2
CDR3: CATHPQGGGQTNTGELFF

V: TRBV7-2
size: many
length: 15
J: TRBJ2-3
CDR3: CATTAPGGGTDTQYF

V: TRBV7-9
size: many
length: 13
J: TRBJ2-7
CDR3: CASSNRGWGEQYF

V: TRBV20-1
size: many
length: 14
J: TRBJ2-1
CDR3: CSAGDRDSYNEQFF

V: TRBV5-1
size: many
length: 13
J: TRBJ2-7
CDR3: CASSLTARYEQYF

V: TRBV7-9
size: many
length: 12
J: TRBJ1-1
CDR3: CASSFVQGEAFF

V: TRBV7-2
size: many
length: 11
J: TRBJ2-2
CDR3: CASSFVGELFF

V: TRBV7-2
size: many
length: 16
J: TRBJ2-5
CDR3: CASSRGTSGIQETQYF

V: TRBV19
size: many
length: 13
J: TRBJ2-3
CDR3: CASTMGGSDTQYF

V: TRBV7-9
size: many
length: 14
J: TRBJ2-7
CDR3: CASSLASGDYEQYF

V: TRBV29-1
size: many
length: 13
J: TRBJ1-5
CDR3: CSGGQGRGQPQHF

V: TRBV30
size: many
length: 12
J: TRBJ2-7
CDR3: CAWGSTGYEQYF

V: TRBV6-4
size: many
length: 21
J: TRBJ1-4
CDR3: CASSPTKLPPGQGWLGEKLFF

V: TRBV19
size: many
length: 15
J: TRBJ1-1
CDR3: CASSKPTGPNTEAFF

V: TRBV12-3/TRBV12-4
size: many
length: 15
J: TRBJ2-5
CDR3: CASSWRDREQETQYF

V: TRBV6-6
size: medium-sized
length: 12
J: TRBJ2-1
CDR3: CASSYGGLKQFF

V: TRBV20-1
size: medium-sized
length: 13
J: TRBJ1-1
CDR3: CSASGGGLTEAFF

V: TRBV7-9
size: many
length: 14
J: TRBJ2-1
CDR3: CASNSYSLVTEQFF

V: TRBV5-1
size: many
length: 15
J: TRBJ2-5
CDR3: CASSGGTSGKETQYF

V: TRBV28
size: many
length: 17
J: TRBJ2-7
CDR3: CASSLGSGRRFSYEQYF

V: TRBV5-1
size: many
length: 15
J: TRBJ2-7
CDR3: CASSLTISPSYEQYF

V: TRBV20-1
size: .
length: 14
J: TRBJ2-1
CDR3: CSARGTSGDNEQFF

V: TRBV20-1
size: many
length: 15
J: TRBJ2-1
CDR3: CSALLATGSYNEQFF

V: TRBV20-1
size: many
length: 11
J: TRBJ2-1
CDR3: CSAPGNNEQFF

V: TRBV9
size: many
length: 14
J: TRBJ2-3
CDR3: CASSVAMISDTQYF

V: TRBV12-5
size: many
length: 14
J: TRBJ1-1
CDR3: CASGPGTDKIKAFF

V: TRBV3-1
size: many
length: 13
J: TRBJ1-2
CDR3: CASSLNRGSGYTF

V: TRBV28
size: many
length: 16
J: TRBJ2-3
CDR3: CASSPPGLAGADTQYF

V: TRBV28
size: many
length: 15
J: TRBJ1-1
CDR3: CASKGGRGQDTEAFF

V: TRBV10-3
size: many
length: 14
J: TRBJ1-4
CDR3: CAISEGRGDEKLFF

V: TRBV7-3
size: medium-sized
length: 14
J: TRBJ2-1
CDR3: CASSLMAPLGEQFF

V: TRBV10-3
size: medium-sized
length: 14
J: TRBJ2-1
CDR3: CAISGSRSYNEQFF

V: TRBV30
size: medium-sized
length: 12
J: TRBJ2-1
CDR3: CAWIGSYNEQFF

V: TRBV2
size: .
length: 18
J: TRBJ1-5
CDR3: CAFSSPNKQGSFNQPQHF

V: TRBV2
size: few
length: 15
J: TRBJ2-5
CDR3: CASSGWREAQETQYF

V: TRBV5-1
size: medium-sized
length: 14
J: TRBJ2-5
CDR3: CASGPGQQQETQYF

V: TRBV15
size: many
length: 16
J: TRBJ2-5
CDR3: CATSRLRGVTRLTQYF

V: TRBV12-3/TRBV12-4
size: many
length: 16
J: TRBJ1-4
CDR3: CASSLRGAARREKLFF

V: TRBV4-1
size: many
length: 14
J: TRBJ2-1
CDR3: CASTLDRLYNEQFF

V: TRBV7-2
size: many
length: 17
J: TRBJ1-3
CDR3: CASSLGAGSIAGNTIYF

V: TRBV29-1
size: medium-sized
length: 14
J: TRBJ2-1
CDR3: CSVELAGTWNEQFF

V: TRBV27
size: many
length: 14
J: TRBJ1-1
CDR3: CASSLGGGRAEAFF

V: TRBV29-1
size: many
length: 13
J: TRBJ2-7
CDR3: CSVESTSGSFQYF

V: TRBV11-1
size: many
length: 20
J: TRBJ2-7
CDR3: CASSGGLGRISQEVSREQYF

V: TRBV29-1
size: many
length: 14
J: TRBJ2-5
CDR3: CSVGPRQGRETQYF